This T cell receptor (beta chain) came from a study of blood T cell repertoires in COVID-19. This CDR3 has 15 residues. Germline V gives CDR1 SGHNT, CDR2 YYREEE (reference sequence). J was trimmed by 0 bases and V by 3 bases; bases with no gene match: 5. Sequencing used immunoSEQ multiplex PCR; TCRdb keeps in-frame clones, though not all of them. Among 290,000 or so clones listed, roughly 89% were seen once. The clonotype comes from a woman younger than 30 with acute COVID-19. The J gene is TRBJ2-7, the V gene TRBV5-4, with 8 bases aligning to TRBD1. The material sequenced was PBMCs or T cells enriched from blood (not recorded which). The CDR3 loop is CASSSDRGLSYEQYF. The CDR3 bases are TGTGCCAGCAGCTCCGACAGGGGCCTCTCCTACGAGCAGTACTTC. The full variable domain, its missing parts supplied by reference TRBV5-4 and TRBJ2-7, is ETGVTQSPTHLIKTRGQQVTLRCSSQSGHNTVSWYQQALGQGPQFIFQYYREEENGRGNFPPRFSGLQFPNYSSELNVNALELDDSALYLCASSSDRGLSYEQYFGPGTRLTVT.